Shown below are 23 T cell receptor beta chains from a single sample sequenced in a study of shared clonotypes between healthy human individuals. Sequencing was performed with immunoSEQ multiplex PCR; in TCRdb, only in-frame clones are kept and a portion is missing. The sample includes 600,000 to 750,000 clones, 90% of them seen just once. Sequencing was done on a sample of memory CD8+ T cells from PBMCs. Documented subset: CD45RO+ cells pooled with CCR7-negative TemRA cells. Source of these receptors: a man aged 18 to 29 in good health. Some clones in this sample may be carry-over from other donors' samples.

V usage is TRBV2 and J usage is TRBJ1-1; D is ambiguous. Trimming pared 7 bases from V and 2 bases from J, leaving 5 bases between. Germline values: CDR1 SNHLY, CDR2 FYNNEI. This CDR3 contains 11 residues. CDR3 sequence (DNA): TGTGCCAGCAAGGTTAACACTGAAGCTTTCTTT. Its protein is CASKVNTEAFF.

This clone showed up just once. The rearrangement joins TRBV19 to TRBJ2-1, with no clear D. This CDR3 has 16 residues. CDR1 is LNHDA and CDR2 is SQIVND in the germline V gene (reference sequence). V lost 1 base and J 0 bases, leaving 10 bases between the germline ends. The CDR3 DNA follows: TGTGCCAGTAGTATAGTTCACGACCTCTCCTACAATGAGCAGTTCTTC. It encodes CASSIVHDLSYNEQFF.

A word on this clone: Other nucleotide sequences in the sample specify the same CDR3. The rearrangement joins TRBV30 to TRBJ1-1, with unresolved D. Germline V CDR1 and CDR2: GTSNPN, SVGIG (reference sequence). Between the trimmed V and J ends, which lost 0 bases and 3 bases, there was a span of 8 bases. This CDR3 is 13 amino acids long. In DNA, the CDR3 is TGTGCCTGGAGTGTCCGGGGAGACACTGAAGCTTTCTTT. It encodes CAWSVRGDTEAFF.

The chain joins TRBV11-2 to TRBJ2-7; 7 bases fit TRBD2. CDR3 size: 15 residues. The V gene end was trimmed by 5 bases and the J gene end by 2 bases; junction bases not matched to a gene: 9. Germline lookup yields CDR1 SGHAT and CDR2 FQNNGV. Written as DNA, the CDR3 is TGTGCCAGCAGCCACGCTGCTAGCGGCCCCTACGAGCAGTACTTC. It translates to CASSHAASGPYEQYF.

CDR3 protein: CASSWTRTGNEQFF. CDR3 in DNA: TGTGCCAGCAGCTGGACTAGGACGGGCAATGAGCAGTTCTTC. The chain recombines TRBV27 with TRBJ2-1, with 7 bases that match TRBD2. CDR3 length: 14 amino acids. Losses at the gene ends were 6 bases for V and 6 bases for J; bases not matched to a gene: 8. Looked up from germline, CDR1 is MNHEY and CDR2 is SMNVEV (reference sequence).

V and J are TRBV4-3 and TRBJ2-3; D remains ambiguous. Germline V lookup: CDR1 LGHNA, CDR2 YSLEER. The CDR3 extends over 16 amino acids. With 1 base removed from V and 4 bases from J, the gap between germline ends came to 15 bases. In DNA, the CDR3 is TGCGCCAGCAGCCAAGTTGTAAGCCGCTTACCAGATACGCAGTATTTT. Translating gives CASSQVVSRLPDTQYF.

The V call is TRBV15, the J call TRBJ2-1, with TRBD2 matching over 13 bases. Losses at the gene ends were 6 bases for V and 8 bases for J; bases not matched to a gene: 10. The CDR3 sequence is 16 residues long. Looked up from germline, CDR1 is LNHNV and CDR2 is YYDKDF (reference sequence). Written as DNA, the CDR3 is TGTGCCACCAGACCAACTAGCGGGAGGGCCCAGTATGAGCAGTTCTTC. It translates to CATRPTSGRAQYEQFF.

This rearrangement joins TRBV13 to TRBJ2-3; TRBD2 matches 8 bases. V lost 1 base and J lost 4; bases outside the gene matches: 13. The CDR3 contains 18 residues. CDR1 PRHDT and CDR2 FYEKMQ come from the germline V gene (reference sequence). The chain's CDR3 is CASSLVAGRAVRADTQYF. Here the CDR3 DNA reads TGTGCCAGCAGCTTAGTTGCCGGGAGGGCCGTAAGAGCAGATACGCAGTATTTT.

V is TRBV2 and J is TRBJ1-5, with D perhaps matching TRBD1 (5 bases). CDR1 is SNHLY, CDR2 FYNNEI, per germline. Deletions cut 1 base from V and 0 bases from J, with 10 bases between. There are 16 residues in the CDR3. Here the CDR3 DNA reads TGTGCCAGCAGTGAAGACAGGTCTTATAGCAATCAGCCCCAGCATTTT. Translated: CASSEDRSYSNQPQHF.

This sequence joins TRBV27 and TRBJ2-1; the match to TRBD1 covers 10 bases. CDR1 and CDR2 (germline): MNHEY, SMNVEV (reference sequence). The CDR3 consists of 15 residues. The V segment lost 5 bases and the J segment 7 bases; nucleotides outside the gene matches: 8. CDR3 amino acids: CASSHGTGAPNEQFF. The CDR3 nucleotides read TGTGCCAGCAGTCACGGGACAGGGGCCCCGAATGAGCAGTTCTTC.

V usage is TRBV4-1 and J usage is TRBJ2-4; D possibly uses TRBD1 or TRBD2 (5 bases each). V gave up 1 base and J gave up 0 bases, with 7 bases separating them. This CDR3 is 15 amino acids long. Germline V CDR1 and CDR2: MGHRA, YSYEKL. The CDR3 nucleotides read TGCGCCAGCAGCCAAGTGGGGGTAGCCAAAAACATTCAGTACTTC. Its translation is CASSQVGVAKNIQYF.

This clone was detected a few times. The V and J genes are TRBV4-2 and TRBJ2-1, with D hard to call. The CDR3 consists of 15 residues. V lost 4 bases, J lost 7 bases, and 17 bases lay in between. Germline V gene data show CDR1 as LGHNA and CDR2 as YNFKEQ. In nucleotides, the CDR3 is TGTGCCAGCAGCCCTCGTTATACGTCGATGAATGAGCAGTTCTTC. Protein sequence: CASSPRYTSMNEQFF.

This clone has a single count. The chain uses TRBV4-1 and TRBJ1-4, with a weak D call TRBD1 (6 bases). The germline V gene has CDR1 MGHRA and CDR2 YSYEKL. The CDR3 extends over 19 amino acids. V was cut by 3 bases and J by 2 bases, with 22 bases left in between. CDR3 bases: TGCGCCAGCAGCCAGGCCGAGGAGGGGGATCATTTGACTAATGAAAAACTGTTTTTT. Translating it yields CASSQAEEGDHLTNEKLFF.

J is TRBJ1-5 and V is TRBV19, with D possibly being TRBD1 (6 bases). Trimming took off 0 bases at V and 8 bases at J, with 17 bases between the two ends. This CDR3 contains 16 residues. Germline loops: CDR1 LNHDA, CDR2 SQIVND (reference sequence). In DNA form, the CDR3 reads TGTGCCAGTAGTATAGATCGCTGGGCAGGGGATGAGCCCCAGCATTTT. This gives the protein CASSIDRWAGDEPQHF.

This clone was detected only once. V usage is TRBV27 and J usage is TRBJ2-7; 11 nucleotides agree with TRBD1. Germline-derived CDR1 and CDR2 are MNHEY and SMNVEV (reference sequence). The CDR3 length is 18 residues. Trimming took 1 base from V and 5 from J; bases not matched to a gene: 13. CDR3 residues: CASSLFPPPAGQGDEQYF. CDR3 coding DNA: TGTGCCAGCAGTTTATTTCCCCCGCCCGCGGGACAGGGGGACGAGCAGTACTTC.

The chain combines TRBV28 with TRBJ2-1; 7 bases line up with TRBD2. Germline lookup yields CDR1 MDHEN and CDR2 SYDVKM. V shed 5 bases and J 14 bases; nucleotides not matched to a gene: 9. This CDR3 spans 12 amino acids. CDR3: CASSEEAGAEFF. The CDR3, as DNA: TGTGCCAGCAGTGAGGAGGCGGGAGCGGAGTTCTTC.

The rearrangement uses TRBV19 and TRBJ1-5, with D possibly TRBD1 on 5 matching bases. This CDR3 is 14 amino acids long. The V gene's germline CDR1 is LNHDA and CDR2 SQIVND (reference sequence). Trimming stripped 6 bases from V and 1 base from J, with 10 bases between. The CDR3 sequence is CASRAGWSNQPQHF. The DNA for the CDR3 is TGTGCCAGTAGGGCAGGGTGGAGCAATCAGCCCCAGCATTTT.

The chain uses TRBV28 and TRBJ2-2, with 9 bases fitting TRBD2. The V gene end was trimmed by 3 bases and the J gene end by 4 bases; junction bases not matched to a gene: 3. Germline loops: CDR1 MDHEN, CDR2 SYDVKM. This CDR3 comprises 15 residues. The CDR3 DNA reads as TGTGCCAGCAGTTTCCAGCGGGAGGTCACCGGGGAGCTGTTTTTT. Translating it yields CASSFQREVTGELFF. Drawing the rest from reference TRBV28 and TRBJ2-2, the complete variable domain is DVKVTQSSRYLVKRTGEKVFLECVQDMDHENMFWYRQDPGLGLRLIYFSYDVKMKEKGDIPEGYSVSREKKERFSLILESASTNQTSMYLCASSFQREVTGELFFGEGSRLTVL.

The rearrangement uses TRBV29-1 and TRBJ2-1; TRBD2 aligns across 14 bases. This CDR3 is built from 15 residues. Per the germline V gene, CDR1 is SQVTM and CDR2 is ANQGSEA. V lost 6 bases, J lost 6 bases, and 7 bases stayed unmatched. The CDR3 region has the DNA TGCAGCGTCGGGGGACTAGCGGGAGTAATCAATGAGCAGTTCTTC. This codes for CSVGGLAGVINEQFF.

In DNA, the CDR3 is TGTGCCAGCAGTCCACGAAACCCATCAAAACTGTTTTTT. The encoded protein is CASSPRNPSKLFF. J is TRBJ1-4 and V is TRBV28; no reliable D call. The CDR3 runs to 13 residues. Germline values: CDR1 MDHEN, CDR2 SYDVKM. V lost 5 bases and J lost 10, with 14 bases in between.

CDR3 DNA sequence: TGTGCCAGCAGCCAAGGACAGGGAAGCATGGGGGGCTACACCTTC. Translated: CASSQGQGSMGGYTF. The chain employs TRBV4-2 and TRBJ1-2; 7 bases fit TRBD1. The CDR3 extends over 15 amino acids. With V trimmed by 1 base and J by 8 bases, 10 bases remained unmatched. The V gene's germline CDR1 is LGHNA and CDR2 YNFKEQ.

The chain links TRBV27 to TRBJ1-1; D remains ambiguous. The length of the CDR3 is 15 residues. The germline V gene has CDR1 MNHEY and CDR2 SMNVEV (reference sequence). Trimming left V 5 bases short and J 6 bases short, with 19 bases between. The CDR3 DNA sequence: TGTGCCAGCAGTCCGCTCGCCCCTAAACGGGCTGAAGCTTTCTTT. Its protein product is CASSPLAPKRAEAFF.

The V and J genes are TRBV28 and TRBJ2-5, with D tentatively TRBD1 (5 bases). Germline CDR1 is MDHEN and CDR2 is SYDVKM. CDR3 length: 13 amino acids. V shed 2 bases and J shed 3 bases, with 7 bases lying between them. The CDR3 sequence is CASSLIREETQYF. CDR3 nucleotides: TGTGCCAGCAGTTTAATCAGGGAAGAGACCCAGTACTTC.